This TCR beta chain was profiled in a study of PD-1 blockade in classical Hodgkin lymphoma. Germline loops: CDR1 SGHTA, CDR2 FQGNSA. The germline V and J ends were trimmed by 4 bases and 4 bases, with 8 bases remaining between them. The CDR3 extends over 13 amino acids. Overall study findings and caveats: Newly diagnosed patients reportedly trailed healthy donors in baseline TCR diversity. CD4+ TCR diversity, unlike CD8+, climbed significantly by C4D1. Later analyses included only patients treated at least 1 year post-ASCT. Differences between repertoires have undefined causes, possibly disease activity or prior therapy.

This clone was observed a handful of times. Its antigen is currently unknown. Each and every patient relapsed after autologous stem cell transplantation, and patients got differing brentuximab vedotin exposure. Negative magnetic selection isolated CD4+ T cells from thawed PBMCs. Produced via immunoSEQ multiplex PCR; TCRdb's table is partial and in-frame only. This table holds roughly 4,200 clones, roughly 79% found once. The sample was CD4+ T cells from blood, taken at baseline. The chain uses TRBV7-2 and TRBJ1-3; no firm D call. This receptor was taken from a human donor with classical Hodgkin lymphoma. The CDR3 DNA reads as TGTGCCAGCAGCTCGACGAGAGGAAACACCATATATTTT. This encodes CASSSTRGNTIYF. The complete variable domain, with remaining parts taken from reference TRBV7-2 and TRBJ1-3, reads GAGVSQSPSNKVTEKGKDVELRCDPISGHTALYWYRQSLGQGLEFLIYFQGNSAPDKSGLPSDRFSAERTGGSVSTLTIQRTQQEDSAVYLCASSSTRGNTIYFGEGSWLTVV.